Listed below are T cell receptor beta chains from one sample, sequenced in a study of primary melanoma T cells and metastatic recurrence. The assay was immunoSEQ multiplex PCR, and TCRdb's table has in-frame clones only and misses some. The data contain more than 250 clones, just over 85% of them singletons. The sequenced material came from melanoma tumor tissue. The receptors were gathered from a human donor with melanoma. The CDR3 runs from the conserved cysteine through the conserved F or W. A D gene is named only where the DNA matches it firmly. Not all rows give a size; the values are once, few, many and, for expanded clones, a class.

v_call	j_call	cdr3_length	d_call	clone_size	cdr3_nt	cdr3_aa
TRBV28	TRBJ1-6	16	-	-	TGTGCCAGCAGCCTCCCCCGGGGGGCAGGTAATTCACCCCTCCACTTT	CASSLPRGAGNSPLHF
TRBV25-1	TRBJ2-7	13	-	once	TGTGCCAGCAGGGCGGCCGGCTCCTACGAGCAGTACTTC	CASRAAGSYEQYF
TRBV28	TRBJ1-5	13	-	-	TGTGCCAGCGTAAGGGGCGAGAGCCAGCCCCAGCATTTT	CASVRGESQPQHF
TRBV11-3	TRBJ2-5	17	TRBD2	once	TGTGCCAGCAGCGAACTAGCGGGGTCGGGCAGTGGGGAGACCCAGTACTTC	CASSELAGSGSGETQYF
TRBV28	TRBJ2-1	15	TRBD1	-	TGTGCCAGCAGTTCTCCGGGACAGGGTTCCAATGAGCAGTTCTTC	CASSSPGQGSNEQFF
TRBV18	TRBJ1-3	17	-	few	TGTGCCAGCTCACTATCTCAACAGGGCCCCTCTGGAAACACCATATATTTT	CASSLSQQGPSGNTIYF
TRBV30	TRBJ2-5	13	TRBD2	-	TGTGCCTGGACCCGGGGGGGCCAAGAGACCCAGTACTTC	CAWTRGGQETQYF
TRBV11-3	TRBJ2-1	17	TRBD2	-	TGTGCCAGCAGCTTCCCATTAGCGGGGGCTACCAACAATGAGCAGTTCTTC	CASSFPLAGATNNEQFF
TRBV18	TRBJ2-7	14	TRBD1	-	TGTGCCAGCTCAGCGGGACAGGGGCCCTACGAGCAGTACTTC	CASSAGQGPYEQYF
TRBV11-3	TRBJ2-5	19	TRBD2	few	TGTGCCAGCAGCCCCGATAATCTAGCGGGGGGCCAGGGAGGAAAGACCCAGTACTTC	CASSPDNLAGGQGGKTQYF
TRBV6-8	TRBJ2-3	12	-	-	TGTGCCAGCAGTTCCCTAGCGGATACGCAGTATTTT	CASSSLADTQYF
TRBV11-3	TRBJ2-2	18	TRBD2	-	TGTGCCAGCAGCGAGAGGGTTGTGGGGCAGGGAGGGACCGGGGAGCTGTTTTTT	CASSERVVGQGGTGELFF
TRBV28	TRBJ1-2	14	-	-	TGTGCCAGCGGTCAGGGGCGCCTGAGGGATGGCTACACCTTC	CASGQGRLRDGYTF
TRBV30	TRBJ2-1	12	-	-	TGTGCCTGGAGTGTTGGACTTTCAGAGCAGTTCTTC	CAWSVGLSEQFF
TRBV10-2	TRBJ1-4	13	-	once	TGCGCCAGCAGCACGGGGGGCGGTGAAAAACTGTTTTTT	CASSTGGGEKLFF
TRBV29-1	TRBJ1-4	17	-	-	TGCAGCCCCCACCCGGCCCAGGGGCCAGCAACTAATGAAAAACTGTTTTTT	CSPHPAQGPATNEKLFF
TRBV19	TRBJ1-2	13	-	-	TGTGCCAGTTCCATTTCCGGGCCTTATGGCTACACCTTC	CASSISGPYGYTF
TRBV28	TRBJ2-7	14	-	once	TGTGCCAGCAGGGGGGACGGCCAACTCCGGGAGCAGTACTTC	CASRGDGQLREQYF
TRBV6-8	TRBJ1-2	17	-	-	TGTGCCATCAGTACTACTCCCCCCTTGACGGCTAACTATGGCTACACCTTC	CAISTTPPLTANYGYTF
TRBV25-1	TRBJ1-5	14	-	-	TGTGCCAGCAGTGAGCAGGTTAGCAATCAGCCCCAGCATTTT	CASSEQVSNQPQHF
TRBV18	TRBJ2-7	14	TRBD1	-	TGTGCCAGCTCACCGCGACAGGGAACCTACGAGCAGTACTTC	CASSPRQGTYEQYF
TRBV6-8	TRBJ2-5	14	-	few	TGTGCCGTCGGGGTTCAGAGCGCACAAGAGACCCAGTACTTC	CAVGVQSAQETQYF
TRBV11-3	TRBJ1-4	16	-	-	TGTGCCAGCAGCCACACCCGGGACGGCCCTAATGAAAAACTGTTTTTT	CASSHTRDGPNEKLFF
TRBV18	TRBJ2-2	17	TRBD1	-	TGTGCCAGCTCACCAAGGACAGGGGGCCTTAACACCGGGGAGCTGTTTTTT	CASSPRTGGLNTGELFF
TRBV18	TRBJ2-1	15	-	-	TGTGCCAGCTCACCTTTCGGGGGGCAGGACAATGAGCAGTTCTTC	CASSPFGGQDNEQFF
TRBV6-8	TRBJ2-2	14	TRBD2	-	TGTGCCAGCAGCGCCTCCGGGGGGGTCGGGGAGCTGTTTTTT	CASSASGGVGELFF
TRBV19	TRBJ1-5	15	-	-	TGTGCCAGTAGATCACAGATAGGCAGAAATCAGCCCCAGCATTTT	CASRSQIGRNQPQHF
TRBV11-3	TRBJ2-1	14	TRBD2	few	TGTGCCAGCAGCTTGGGACTAGATTACAATGAGCAGTTCTTC	CASSLGLDYNEQFF
TRBV6-8	TRBJ2-5	12	-	-	TGTGCCAGCAGTTACCGCCGAGAGACCCAGTACTTC	CASSYRRETQYF
TRBV6-8	TRBJ1-2	16	TRBD1	-	TGTGCCAGCAGTCAACCGTCCACCGTACAGGGGAATGGCTACACCTTC	CASSQPSTVQGNGYTF
TRBV11-3	TRBJ2-3	14	TRBD1	-	TGTGCCAGCAGCCCTCGAGGGGGCCGACATACGCAGTATTTT	CASSPRGGRHTQYF
TRBV6-8	TRBJ1-1	12	TRBD1	few	TGTGCCACCGGGACGGAGACAGGGAAAGCTTTCTTT	CATGTETGKAFF
TRBV25-1	TRBJ2-5	14	-	once	TGTGCCAGCAGTGAGCGGGGACACCAAGAGACCCAGTACTTC	CASSERGHQETQYF
TRBV19	TRBJ2-2	11	-	-	TGTGCCAGTAGTATTTACGGGGAGCTGTTTTTT	CASSIYGELFF
TRBV6-8	TRBJ2-1	17	-	-	TGTGCCAGCAGTTACTCGACCTCTGAGGCTTCTGGGGGTGAGCAGTTCTTC	CASSYSTSEASGGEQFF
TRBV11-3	TRBJ2-5	15	TRBD2	-	TGTGCCAGCAGCCCTACCGGACTAGCGGAAGAGACCCAGTACTTC	CASSPTGLAEETQYF
TRBV11-3	TRBJ2-6	18	-	-	TGTGCCAGCGCACATTCTGTTCTCGCACAAAGTCGGGCCAACGTCCTGACTTTC	CASAHSVLAQSRANVLTF
TRBV11-3	TRBJ2-7	15	-	-	TGTGCCAGCAGCTTATCACAGGGATCGGGGGGCGAGCAGTACTTC	CASSLSQGSGGEQYF
TRBV9	TRBJ2-5	15	-	-	TGTGCCAGCAGCGTAGGACCAATCACCGAGGGGACCCAGTACTTC	CASSVGPITEGTQYF
TRBV19	TRBJ2-7	13	-	-	TGTGCCACGAACCCCGGGGCTCCCTACGAGCAGTACTTC	CATNPGAPYEQYF
TRBV28	TRBJ1-3	16	-	-	TGTGCCAGCAGTTTGGCCAGCGGCTACTATGGAAACACCATATATTTT	CASSLASGYYGNTIYF
TRBV6-8	TRBJ2-7	14	-	-	TGTGCCAGCAGGAAAAGGGCGTTGTCCCCCGAGCAGTACTTC	CASRKRALSPEQYF
TRBV6-8	TRBJ2-3	14	TRBD2	-	TGTGCCATCAGGGAGCGGGGGGACTTAGATACGCAGTATTTT	CAIRERGDLDTQYF
TRBV18	TRBJ2-5	15	TRBD1	once	TGTGCCAGCTCAAAGACCGGGACAGGGGGAGAGACCCAGTACTTC	CASSKTGTGGETQYF
TRBV18	TRBJ2-7	15	-	-	TGTGCCAGCTCACCACCCTCTGACAGAACCTACGAGCAGTACTTC	CASSPPSDRTYEQYF
TRBV6-8	TRBJ1-1	12	TRBD1	-	TGTGCCAGCAGTTATGGGGACAGCCGAGCTTTCTTT	CASSYGDSRAFF
TRBV6-1	TRBJ1-3	14	-	-	TGTGCCAGCAGTGAAGGGGAGTGGCGAAACACCATATATTTT	CASSEGEWRNTIYF
TRBV30	TRBJ1-2	15	TRBD1	once	TGTGCCTGGATATTAGGACAGGGAAATTTGGTTGGCTACACCTTC	CAWILGQGNLVGYTF